Described below is a single TCR beta chain sequence and its context. Its antigen is unidentified. A modified ARM-PCR protocol with three rounds of nested PCR amplified TCRbeta. MiXCR, run by TCRdb on the multiplex PCR reads, gives a single entry per CDR3 protein. The sample shows under 150,000 distinct CDR3 sequences, around 65% of them seen only once. The sample comes from a study of tumor and adjacent non-tumor tissue in lung cancer. Study at large: Histology: eleven to twelve adenocarcinoma, a couple of squamous cell carcinoma, 1 small cell lung cancer. Each sample yielded some 4 million productive TCRbeta reads on average. Study-wide results and limits: Tumor TCR diversity, when higher, was linked to shorter survival. Normal lung showed higher cumulative top 100 clone frequency than tumor.

RNA was extracted from bulk tissue without any cell sorting. The V gene's germline CDR1 is SGHNT and CDR2 YENEEA. Trimming pared 7 bases from V and 4 bases from J, leaving 20 bases between. The CDR3 consists of 15 residues. Sequenced: lung tumor tissue. The receptor comes from a man aged 60 to 75 with small cell lung cancer. V is TRBV11-3 and J is TRBJ2-7; the D is unclear. The CDR3 bases are TGTGCCAGCATCCAAGATTTAGCACTGAGTTACGAGCAGTACTTC. Protein sequence: CASIQDLALSYEQYF.